Described below is a single T cell receptor beta chain sequence and its context. The CDR3 loop spans 17 amino acids. Germline V gene sequence: CDR1 LNHNV, CDR2 YYDKDF (reference sequence). V lost 0 bases to trimming and J lost 2 bases, with 16 bases between them. The authors' processing: Estimates of nucleated cell counts were drawn from the amplification of reference gene primers. The protocol was immunoSEQ multiplex PCR, while the TCRdb copy is restricted to in-frame clones and leaves out a portion. The V and J calls and the clone size are those of that table, but D and trimming were determined from the DNA. In the table there are some 66,000 clones, 88% of which are singletons. The source of the sample is a study of blood T cell repertoires in COVID-19.

What was sequenced was peripheral blood. This sequence originates from a woman aged 55-69 years with acute or convalescent COVID-19. The chain uses TRBV15 and TRBJ1-1; D is unresolved. The CDR3: CATSRDRVVGINTEAFF. The CDR3 nucleotides are TGTGCCACCAGCAGAGATCGGGTGGTAGGAATAAACACTGAAGCTTTCTTT. The full variable domain, in which reference TRBV15 and TRBJ1-1 provide the parts outside the CDR3, is DAMVIQNPRYQVTQFGKPVTLSCSQTLNHNVMYWYQQKSSQAPKLLFHYYDKDFNNEADTPDNFQSRRPNTSFCFLDIRSPGLGDTAMYLCATSRDRVVGINTEAFFGQGTRLTVV.